The rows below give T cell receptor beta chains drawn from one sample of a study of neurological immune-mediated disorders. In TCRdb, the 5' RACE reads were re-called with MiXCR into one record per CDR3 protein. The table records about 60,000 distinct CDR3 sequences, 3% to 4% of them present only once. Sequencing used PBMCs. These TCRs come from a woman in her sixties with multiple sclerosis. Each CDR3 is given with its conserved first and last residue. The D gene is left open where the match is weak. The size entry is marked missing in some rows and otherwise reads once, few, many or a size class.

>TRBD1|TRBV5-1|many|TRBJ2-2
CASSPQGANTGELFF
>TRBD2|TRBV20-1|many|TRBJ2-5
CSALPHSGGDQETQYF
>.|TRBV20-1|many|TRBJ1-2
CSARVLSGRVEYGYTF
>.|TRBV28|many|TRBJ1-3
CASKTSGNTIYF
>.|TRBV5-5|many|TRBJ1-1
CASSAVGGPNTEAFF
>TRBD1|TRBV7-2|many|TRBJ2-4
CASSPRPGQGSKNIQYF
>.|TRBV10-3|many|TRBJ1-1
CAIREDTEAFF
>.|TRBV7-9|many|TRBJ2-7
CASSLGSLGRGKSYEQYF
>TRBD2|TRBV2|many|TRBJ2-7
CASRSAGGPSGQYF
>.|TRBV18|many|TRBJ2-7
CASSPSPDSKDEQYF
>.|TRBV5-1|many|TRBJ1-5
CASSLGWDQPQHF
>TRBD1|TRBV7-9|many|TRBJ2-7
CASSSAGQGASEQYF
>.|TRBV5-1|many|TRBJ2-7
CASSFGGSYEQYF
>.|TRBV6-6|many|TRBJ2-3
CASSLYKSEDTQYF
>.|TRBV2|few|TRBJ2-3
CASSRDYSTDTQYF
>.|TRBV28|many|TRBJ1-1
CASNLQGLNTEAFF
>.|TRBV3-1|many|TRBJ2-7
CASTQGGEQYF
>.|TRBV7-3|many|TRBJ2-3
CASSLTFGQSRYF
>.|TRBV12-3/TRBV12-4|many|TRBJ2-3
CASSLRQNRHTDTQYF
>.|TRBV5-1|many|TRBJ2-3
CASSQRQSDTQYF
>TRBD1|TRBV12-3/TRBV12-4|many|TRBJ1-3
CASSLDRTSGNTIYF
>.|TRBV4-3|many|TRBJ2-7
CASSQDPSPGGGYSYEQYF
>.|TRBV12-3/TRBV12-4|many|TRBJ2-7
CASSFVLNEQYF
>.|TRBV3-1|many|TRBJ2-1
CASSQDSRTPFSEQFF
>TRBD2|TRBV4-2|many|TRBJ2-2
CASSQDMAGGTGELFF
>TRBD2|TRBV4-3|.|TRBJ2-3
CASSQWLPGLGDTDTQYF
>.|TRBV5-5|many|TRBJ1-2
CASSLPGTLYGYTF
>TRBD2|TRBV20-1|many|TRBJ2-1
CSARDSGGVSINEQFF
>.|TRBV11-1|many|TRBJ2-1
CASSFQYEQFF
>.|TRBV5-1|many|TRBJ1-3
CASSLGYSGNTIYF
>TRBD2|TRBV6-2/TRBV6-3|many|TRBJ2-1
CASSDGLDHEQFF
>.|TRBV5-1|many|TRBJ2-2
CASSLAAENTGELFF
>TRBD2|TRBV20-1|many|TRBJ2-1
CSALAGGDYNEQFF
>.|TRBV25-1|.|TRBJ1-3
CASRLGQGNTIYF
>TRBD2|TRBV5-1|.|TRBJ2-7
CASSSGASGDLEQYF
>.|TRBV6-2/TRBV6-3|many|TRBJ2-6
CASSRLTGIQGANVLTF
>.|TRBV5-1|many|TRBJ2-1
CASSLTEGSPYNEQFF
>.|TRBV14|.|TRBJ2-1
CDSSKTYNEQFF
>.|TRBV15|many|TRBJ2-6
CATSRDMDSGANVLTF
>.|TRBV7-2|many|TRBJ2-3
CASSWGASVADTQYF
>.|TRBV20-1|many|TRBJ2-7
CSAAGLIDYEQYF
>.|TRBV10-3|many|TRBJ2-2
CAISDRDTGELFF
>.|TRBV20-1|many|TRBJ1-1
CSATRSLAAFF
>TRBD2|TRBV10-3|many|TRBJ2-1
CAISAYTGLATYNEQFF
>.|TRBV29-1|many|TRBJ2-7
CSVDSAGYEQYF
>.|TRBV5-6|many|TRBJ2-1
CASSLGGVGSYNEQFF
>.|TRBV4-3|many|TRBJ2-2
CASSQGTGVSGELFF
>TRBD1|TRBV28|many|TRBJ2-5
CASSPEGGTGVETQYF
>TRBD1|TRBV28|many|TRBJ1-2
CASSFPQGAHYGYTF
>TRBD1|TRBV15|many|TRBJ2-1
CATSSTRQGRLFF
>.|TRBV25-1|many|TRBJ2-2
CASSEHPGAGELFF
>.|TRBV7-2|many|TRBJ2-7
CASSLYYNEQYF
>.|TRBV6-5|many|TRBJ2-2
CASSYSRSRETGELFF